This T cell receptor (beta chain) was found in a study of metastatic and nonmetastatic thyroid tumors (dated by TCRdb to the early 2020s). Study-level background: Repertoires from peripheral blood and from tumor or nodule tissue samples of malignant and benign thyroid patients were compared. Broad study findings and their caveats: In both blood and tumor samples, malignant tumors were reported to have significantly higher TCR beta diversity than benign nodules.

The CDR3 numbers 16 residues from cysteine through phenylalanine. Only the CDR3 part of the read is kept: 48 bases, read in frame from the first base. V gives up 0 bases and J gives up 3 bases, and the segment between their germline ends measures 15 bases. Taken from the germline V gene (reference sequence), the CDR1 and CDR2 loops are MNHNY and SVGAGI. Receptor libraries were prepared by PCR. For sequencing, an Illumina HiSeq 4000 was employed. High-throughput sequencing was used to profile the CDR3 region of the TCR beta-chain in every patient. Per the authors' processing: The researchers built a classifier to tell apart papillary thyroid cancer patients with distant metastasis, based on CDR3 differences among clinicopathological groups. To measure repertoire diversity the researchers used the Shannon index, while the Morisita-Horn index served to gauge how similar the tumor and blood repertoires were. Through fastp at Q25 and MiXCR, TCRdb rebuilt clones from the public reads, retaining in-frame beta chains. These V and J calls rely on TCRdb rather than the paper's analysis. Present in this sample are about 85,000 clones, approximately 9% of which were seen just once. The ten biggest clones cover 8.8% of the sample.

This clone was picked up many times. Its antigen remains undetermined. Base quality data are lacking; no much larger clone is found one base away. None of the patients had been given any treatment before thyroid surgery. Using T-cell receptor beta sequencing, the study looked back at clinical samples from patients collected from the early 2010s to the late 2010s. This TCR was recovered from a female donor with papillary thyroid cancer or a benign thyroid nodule (not recorded which). Some clones in this sample may be carry-over from other donors' samples. The sequencing sample was made of blood. The V gene is TRBV6-6 and the J gene is TRBJ2-7, and possibly TRBD2, on 6 matching bases. The bases are TGTGCCAGCAGTTACTCGGCGGGGCCGGCTGGCTACGAGCAGTACTTC. The translation is CASSYSAGPAGYEQYF.